Listed below are T cell receptor beta chains from one sample, sequenced in a study of blood T cell repertoires in COVID-19. Repertoires were generated with immunoSEQ multiplex PCR, while TCRdb's copy carries only in-frame clones and drops some. Here the sample spans a few hundred thousand clones, 86% being singletons. Material for sequencing was peripheral blood. These receptors were taken from a woman in her twenties or thirties who had recovered from COVID-19. Both conserved end residues are trimmed from each CDR3. Only some rows state a clone size, as once, few, many or a class for expanded clones.

v_call: TRBV5-4; clone_size: few; cdr3_aa: ASSGLPGQGNSPLH
v_call: TRBV10-3; clone_size: NA; cdr3_aa: AIRDTNYEQY
v_call: TRBV29-1; clone_size: NA; cdr3_aa: SVEDRPGYEQY
v_call: TRBV5-1; clone_size: NA; cdr3_aa: ASSFVGTGVDEQY
v_call: TRBV7-8; clone_size: NA; cdr3_aa: ASSPGLAWQY
v_call: TRBV11-2; clone_size: NA; cdr3_aa: ASSLSVNQPQH
v_call: TRBV6-4; clone_size: NA; cdr3_aa: ASSDRTSGRVDTQY
v_call: TRBV19; clone_size: NA; cdr3_aa: ASSMAEEKLF
v_call: TRBV25-1; clone_size: NA; cdr3_aa: ASSAGQGTEAF
v_call: TRBV3-1/TRBV3-2; clone_size: NA; cdr3_aa: ASSQDPAEWAYNEQF
v_call: TRBV28; clone_size: few; cdr3_aa: ASSTSSIGQY
v_call: TRBV19; clone_size: NA; cdr3_aa: ASSRRSNSPLH
v_call: TRBV30; clone_size: once; cdr3_aa: AWSVRGTGVGNQPQH
v_call: TRBV29-1; clone_size: once; cdr3_aa: SVRGKLAGGSTYEQY
v_call: TRBV6-6; clone_size: NA; cdr3_aa: ASTPGGTTAYEQY
v_call: TRBV2; clone_size: NA; cdr3_aa: ASGQGRVYEQY
v_call: TRBV7-9; clone_size: NA; cdr3_aa: ASSLGQGINQPQH
v_call: TRBV4-1; clone_size: NA; cdr3_aa: ASSQAGTVTYNEQF
v_call: TRBV9; clone_size: NA; cdr3_aa: ASSSRGTGAYEQY
v_call: TRBV9; clone_size: NA; cdr3_aa: ASSVGTEAIETQY
v_call: TRBV7-9; clone_size: NA; cdr3_aa: ASSDRVLTLD
v_call: TRBV12-3/TRBV12-4; clone_size: NA; cdr3_aa: ASSLDRANEQF
v_call: TRBV29-1; clone_size: once; cdr3_aa: SVATGASSGANVLT
v_call: TRBV7-2; clone_size: NA; cdr3_aa: ASSLRSAGPYEQY
v_call: TRBV6-4; clone_size: few; cdr3_aa: ASSDLAGDPNEQF
v_call: TRBV27; clone_size: once; cdr3_aa: ASSPRSGELF
v_call: TRBV11-2; clone_size: NA; cdr3_aa: ASSFLTGEEKLF
v_call: TRBV18; clone_size: NA; cdr3_aa: ASSPRRGMSTDTQY